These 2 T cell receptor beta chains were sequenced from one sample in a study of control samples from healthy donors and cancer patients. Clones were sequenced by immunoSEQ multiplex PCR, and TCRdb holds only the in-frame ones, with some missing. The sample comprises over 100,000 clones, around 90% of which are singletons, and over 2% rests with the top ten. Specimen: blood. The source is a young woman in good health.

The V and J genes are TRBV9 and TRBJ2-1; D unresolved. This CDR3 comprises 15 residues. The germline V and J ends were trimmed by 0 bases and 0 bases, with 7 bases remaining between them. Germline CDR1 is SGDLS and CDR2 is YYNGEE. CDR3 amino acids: CASSVEKVSYNEQFF. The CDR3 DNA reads TGTGCCAGCAGCGTAGAGAAGGTCTCCTACAATGAGCAGTTCTTC.

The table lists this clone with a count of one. CDR3 coding DNA: TGTGCCACCAGTGAGGGAGACTCACAGTACCAAGAGACCCAGTACTTC. Encoded protein: CATSEGDSQYQETQYF. V gene TRBV24-1 combines with J gene TRBJ2-5, with a tentative D call TRBD2 (5 bases). The CDR3 runs 16 residues. With 4 bases removed from V and 0 bases from J, the gap between germline ends came to 14 bases. Germline V CDR1 and CDR2: KGHDR, SFDVKD.